A selection of T cell receptor beta chains follows, all from one sample in a study of blood T cell repertoires in COVID-19. Assay used: immunoSEQ multiplex PCR; TCRdb lists only in-frame clones, some missing. The sample contains about 190,000 clones, about 83% of which appear only once. The sequenced material came from peripheral blood. The source of these receptors is a woman between 65 and 79 years old with active or convalescent COVID-19. The CDR3 runs from the conserved cysteine through the conserved F or W. D genes are given only for firm matches. Clone size appears in some rows only: once, few, many, or a class for an expanded clone.

V: TRBV6-6; J: TRBJ2-2; D: NA; size: NA; DNA: TGTGCCAGCAGTTACCCGGCGGTAGGCACCGGGGAGCTGTTTTTT; CDR3: CASSYPAVGTGELFF
V: TRBV28; J: TRBJ2-5; D: TRBD2; size: NA; DNA: TGTGCCAGCAGTTTAATGAAGCGGGAGGCGACCCAGTACTTC; CDR3: CASSLMKREATQYF
V: TRBV6-6; J: TRBJ2-7; D: NA; size: NA; DNA: TGTGCCAGCAGTTTTTCCCCCGGCGGGTCCTACGAGCAGTACTTC; CDR3: CASSFSPGGSYEQYF
V: TRBV7-6; J: TRBJ2-1; D: NA; size: NA; DNA: TGTGCCAGCAGCTTTAGCTCCAGCTCCTACAATGAGCAGTTCTTC; CDR3: CASSFSSSSYNEQFF
V: TRBV6-5; J: TRBJ2-7; D: NA; size: NA; DNA: TGTGCCAGCAGCCGCCAAGCGGGTCCCTACGAGCAGTACTTC; CDR3: CASSRQAGPYEQYF
V: TRBV6-5; J: TRBJ1-1; D: NA; size: NA; DNA: TGTGCCAGCAGAGGACAGAGGGCCCAGAACACTGAAGCTTTCTTT; CDR3: CASRGQRAQNTEAFF
V: TRBV5-1; J: TRBJ2-1; D: NA; size: many; DNA: TGCGCCAGCAGCTTGGACTGGAGCGTCTCCTACAATGAGCAGTTCTTC; CDR3: CASSLDWSVSYNEQFF
V: TRBV28; J: TRBJ2-1; D: NA; size: NA; DNA: TGTGCCAGCAGTGCCCGACAGGCCCCGTTTTACAATGAGCAGTTCTTC; CDR3: CASSARQAPFYNEQFF
V: TRBV6-5; J: TRBJ2-7; D: TRBD2; size: NA; DNA: TGTGCCAGCAGTTTTTCGGGACTAGCGGGATTCTACGAGCAGTACTTC; CDR3: CASSFSGLAGFYEQYF
V: TRBV19; J: TRBJ1-4; D: TRBD1; size: NA; DNA: TGTGCCAGTAGTATACAGGGACAGGGTCGGTCTGAAAAACTGTTTTTT; CDR3: CASSIQGQGRSEKLFF
V: TRBV24-1; J: TRBJ2-1; D: TRBD2; size: NA; DNA: TGTGCCACCAGTGATGGACTAGCGGGGGTTTACAATGAGCAGTTCTTC; CDR3: CATSDGLAGVYNEQFF
V: TRBV3-1/TRBV3-2; J: TRBJ1-1; D: NA; size: NA; DNA: TGTGCCAGCAGCCTGAGGACTACGACTGAAGCTTTCTTT; CDR3: CASSLRTTTEAFF
V: TRBV7-3; J: TRBJ2-2; D: NA; size: NA; DNA: TGTGCCAGCAGCTTAAGACACAACACCGGGGAGCTGTTTTTT; CDR3: CASSLRHNTGELFF
V: TRBV5-1; J: TRBJ1-1; D: NA; size: NA; DNA: TGCGCCAGCCGTTCTTCACAGGGCCTGAACACTGAAGCTTTCTTT; CDR3: CASRSSQGLNTEAFF
V: TRBV4-1; J: TRBJ1-4; D: NA; size: NA; DNA: TGCGCCAGCAGATTAGGGACTGACCCGGGGGTTAATGAAAAACTGTTTTTT; CDR3: CASRLGTDPGVNEKLFF
V: TRBV28; J: TRBJ1-1; D: TRBD1; size: once; DNA: TGTGCCAGCGTTCCGGGACAGGGGGACACTGAAGCTTTCTTT; CDR3: CASVPGQGDTEAFF
V: TRBV5-1; J: TRBJ1-4; D: TRBD1; size: NA; DNA: TGCGCCAGCAGCTTAAGGACAGGGGGTAATGAAAAACTGTTTTTT; CDR3: CASSLRTGGNEKLFF
V: TRBV15; J: TRBJ2-4; D: TRBD1; size: NA; DNA: TGTGCCACCAGCAGAGATCTTCCAGGGGGATTTGCCAAAAACATTCAGTACTTC; CDR3: CATSRDLPGGFAKNIQYF
V: TRBV2; J: TRBJ2-7; D: TRBD1; size: NA; DNA: TGTGCCAGCGGCGAGGACAGGGGTAGTATTTACGAGCAGTACTTC; CDR3: CASGEDRGSIYEQYF
V: TRBV28; J: TRBJ2-7; D: TRBD2; size: NA; DNA: TGTGCCAGCAGTTCCCAGCGCGGGCGGGAGGGCCGATTCTCCTACGAGCAGTACTTC; CDR3: CASSSQRGREGRFSYEQYF
V: TRBV14; J: TRBJ2-7; D: NA; size: NA; DNA: TGTGCCAGCAGCCAAGAACGAGGGTTCGGGTTCTACGAGCAGTACTTC; CDR3: CASSQERGFGFYEQYF
V: TRBV7-9; J: TRBJ1-4; D: TRBD1; size: NA; DNA: TGTGCCAGCAGCCAAGGACAGGCAACTAATGAAAAACTGTTTTTT; CDR3: CASSQGQATNEKLFF
V: TRBV5-1; J: TRBJ2-7; D: NA; size: once; DNA: TGCGCCAGCAGCTTTTTAGAATTCTCCTACGAGCAGTACTTC; CDR3: CASSFLEFSYEQYF
V: TRBV19; J: TRBJ2-7; D: TRBD2; size: NA; DNA: TGTGCCAGTAGTACCGGACTAGCGGTAGGATTACCCTACGAGCAGTACTTC; CDR3: CASSTGLAVGLPYEQYF
V: TRBV7-6; J: TRBJ1-3; D: TRBD1; size: NA; DNA: TGTGCCAGCAGCTTAGGTGGACAGGCCGGCTCTGGAAACACCATATATTTT; CDR3: CASSLGGQAGSGNTIYF
V: TRBV19; J: TRBJ2-7; D: NA; size: NA; DNA: TGTGCCAGTAATAGCCGGGATCCCCCCTACGAGCAGTACTTC; CDR3: CASNSRDPPYEQYF
V: TRBV11-2; J: TRBJ2-1; D: NA; size: NA; DNA: TGTGCCAGCAGCTTAGCTGACCAATACGGGGAGCAGTTCTTC; CDR3: CASSLADQYGEQFF
V: TRBV7-9; J: TRBJ2-7; D: NA; size: NA; DNA: TGTGCCAGCAGCTTTCTGGCCCTGGGGGGGGGACAATCTCCCTACGAGCAGTACTTC; CDR3: CASSFLALGGGQSPYEQYF
V: TRBV2; J: TRBJ1-5; D: NA; size: NA; DNA: TGTGCCAGCAGCGACGCGGGGCTCGGGAGTCAGCCCCAGCATTTT; CDR3: CASSDAGLGSQPQHF
V: TRBV6-1; J: TRBJ1-4; D: TRBD1; size: NA; DNA: TGTGCCAGCAGTGGGTTAGCCAGTGTAGGGGGCATGGGAAAACTGTTTTTT; CDR3: CASSGLASVGGMGKLFF
V: TRBV12-3/TRBV12-4; J: TRBJ2-7; D: TRBD1; size: NA; DNA: TGTGCCAGCAGCTCGAACAGGGGCGAGCAGTACTTC; CDR3: CASSSNRGEQYF
V: TRBV5-1; J: TRBJ1-2; D: TRBD1; size: NA; DNA: TGCGCCAGCAGCTTGGAAGGGACAGGATATGGCTACACCTTC; CDR3: CASSLEGTGYGYTF
V: TRBV19; J: TRBJ2-7; D: NA; size: NA; DNA: TGTGCCAGTAGTATAGCAGGTGGCTCCTACGAGCAGTACTTC; CDR3: CASSIAGGSYEQYF
V: TRBV15; J: TRBJ1-1; D: NA; size: few; DNA: TGTGCCACCAGCATTAGTGGAGCGGAGGGAGCTTTCTTT; CDR3: CATSISGAEGAFF
V: TRBV23-1; J: TRBJ1-5; D: NA; size: NA; DNA: TGCGCCAGCAGTCAAGGTGGGCAGGGCAATCAGCCCCAGCATTTT; CDR3: CASSQGGQGNQPQHF
V: TRBV5-1; J: TRBJ1-1; D: TRBD1; size: NA; DNA: TGCGCCAGCAGCCGATGGGACAGGTTCCCTGGGGCTTTCTTT; CDR3: CASSRWDRFPGAFF
V: TRBV7-9; J: TRBJ2-3; D: TRBD2; size: NA; DNA: TGTGCCAGCAGCAATCCCCTACTAGCGTCCCAAGATACGCAGTATTTT; CDR3: CASSNPLLASQDTQYF
V: TRBV5-4; J: TRBJ2-4; D: NA; size: NA; DNA: TGTGCCAGCAGCTTGTCATTAGGGAGCAGTAACATTCAGTACTTC; CDR3: CASSLSLGSSNIQYF
V: TRBV27; J: TRBJ1-4; D: TRBD1; size: NA; DNA: TGTGCCAGCAGTTGGACAGGGGGGGGTGAAAAACTGTTTTTT; CDR3: CASSWTGGGEKLFF
V: TRBV6-6; J: TRBJ2-2; D: TRBD2; size: NA; DNA: TGTGCCAGCAGTCCCAGACTTGTAGCGGGGGATTACACCGGGGAGCTGTTTTTT; CDR3: CASSPRLVAGDYTGELFF